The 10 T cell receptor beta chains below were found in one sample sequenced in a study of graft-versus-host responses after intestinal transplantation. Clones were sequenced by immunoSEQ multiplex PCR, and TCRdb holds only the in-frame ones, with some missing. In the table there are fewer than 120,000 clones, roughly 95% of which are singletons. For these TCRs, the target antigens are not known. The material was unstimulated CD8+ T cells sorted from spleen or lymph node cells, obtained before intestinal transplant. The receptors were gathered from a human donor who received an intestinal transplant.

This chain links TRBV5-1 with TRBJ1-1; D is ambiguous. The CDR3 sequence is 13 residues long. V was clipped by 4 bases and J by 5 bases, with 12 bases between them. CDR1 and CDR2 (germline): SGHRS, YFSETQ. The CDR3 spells CASSPGGLTEAFF. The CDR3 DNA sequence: TGCGCCAGCAGCCCTGGAGGGTTGACTGAAGCTTTCTTT. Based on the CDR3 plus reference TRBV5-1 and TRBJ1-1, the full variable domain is KAGVTQTPRYLIKTRGQQVTLSCSPISGHRSVSWYQQTPGQGLQFLFEYFSETQRNKGNFPGRFSGRQFSNSRSEMNVSTLELGDSALYLCASSPGGLTEAFFGQGTRLTVV.

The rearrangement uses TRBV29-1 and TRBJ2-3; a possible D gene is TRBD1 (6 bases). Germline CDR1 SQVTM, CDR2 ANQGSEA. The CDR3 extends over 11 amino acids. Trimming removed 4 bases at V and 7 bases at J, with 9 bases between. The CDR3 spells CSVADSYTQYF. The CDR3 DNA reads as TGCAGCGTTGCGGACAGCTATACGCAGTATTTT.

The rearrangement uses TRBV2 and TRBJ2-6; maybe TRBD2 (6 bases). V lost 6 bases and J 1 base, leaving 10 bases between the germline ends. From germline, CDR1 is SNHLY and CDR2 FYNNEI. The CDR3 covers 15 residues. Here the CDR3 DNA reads TGTGCCAGCAGCGGAGGGACTTCTGGGGCCAACGTCCTGACTTTC. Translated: CASSGGTSGANVLTF.

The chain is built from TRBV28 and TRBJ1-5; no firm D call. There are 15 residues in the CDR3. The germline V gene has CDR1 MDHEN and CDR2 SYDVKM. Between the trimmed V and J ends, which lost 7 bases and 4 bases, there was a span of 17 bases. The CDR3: CASTPVGPGNQPQHF. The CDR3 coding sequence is TGTGCCAGCACCCCGGTGGGCCCCGGAAATCAGCCCCAGCATTTT.

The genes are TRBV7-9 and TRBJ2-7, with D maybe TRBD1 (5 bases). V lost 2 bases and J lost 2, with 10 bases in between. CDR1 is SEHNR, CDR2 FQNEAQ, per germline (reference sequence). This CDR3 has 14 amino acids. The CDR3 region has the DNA TGTGCCAGCAGCTTAAGGATGGGGCCCTACGAGCAGTACTTC. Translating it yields CASSLRMGPYEQYF. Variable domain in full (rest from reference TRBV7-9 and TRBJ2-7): DTGVSQNPRHKITKRGQNVTFRCDPISEHNRLYWYRQTLGQGPEFLTYFQNEAQLEKSRLLSDRFSAERPKGSFSTLEIQRTEQGDSAMYLCASSLRMGPYEQYFGPGTRLTVT.

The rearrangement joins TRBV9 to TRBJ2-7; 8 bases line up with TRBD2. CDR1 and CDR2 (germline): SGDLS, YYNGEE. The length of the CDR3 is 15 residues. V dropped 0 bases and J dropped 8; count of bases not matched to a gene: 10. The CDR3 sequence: CASSVASGSTEKQYF. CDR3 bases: TGTGCCAGCAGCGTAGCCAGCGGGAGTACGGAAAAGCAGTACTTC.

CDR3 region: CASSQWSGGIYEQYF. The CDR3 DNA sequence: TGTGCCAGCAGCCAATGGAGCGGGGGGATCTACGAGCAGTACTTC. The chain couples TRBV11-3 to TRBJ2-7; 9 nucleotides align to TRBD2. Germline V gene data show CDR1 as SGHNT and CDR2 as YENEEA. The length of the CDR3 is 15 residues. V trimming: 5 bases; J trimming: 3 bases; junction bases outside the gene matches: 8.

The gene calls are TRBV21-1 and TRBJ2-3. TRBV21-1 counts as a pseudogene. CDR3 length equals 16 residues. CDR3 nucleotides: TGTGCCAGCAGCAAAGGGGACCCTTACCTCGATAATACGCAGTATTTT. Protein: CASSKGDPYLDNTQYF.

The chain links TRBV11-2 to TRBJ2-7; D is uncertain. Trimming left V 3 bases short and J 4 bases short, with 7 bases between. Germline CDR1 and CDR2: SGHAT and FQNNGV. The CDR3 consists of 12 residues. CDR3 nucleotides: TGTGCCAGCAGCTTCCTCTGGTACGAGCAGTACTTC. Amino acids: CASSFLWYEQYF.

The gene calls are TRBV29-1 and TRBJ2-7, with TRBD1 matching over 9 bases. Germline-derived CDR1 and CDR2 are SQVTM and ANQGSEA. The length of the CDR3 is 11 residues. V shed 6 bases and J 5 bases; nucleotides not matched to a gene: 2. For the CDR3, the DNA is TGCAGCGTAGGGACAGGGAACGAGCAGTACTTC. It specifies CSVGTGNEQYF.